This T cell receptor beta chain was profiled in a study of cytomegalovirus exposure and HLA in healthy donors. Study-level findings and limits: Presence/absence analyses treated sequencing depth as roughly uniform across donors. In an earlier analysis, about 87% or about 30%: the productive usage of most TCR beta V segments.

The study ran its PCR with 60 Vbeta and 13 Jbeta primers. The data were produced by immunoSEQ multiplex PCR, yet TCRdb's version contains in-frame clones alone and is incomplete. The table lists around 160,000 clones, 65% to 70% of them singletons. With 3 bases clipped from V and 7 bases from J, the junction kept 3 bases outside the gene matches. This CDR3 has 14 amino acids. CDR1 SGHVS and CDR2 FNYEAQ come from the germline V gene. With respect to this clone: Its antigen is undetermined.

Sequencing was performed on PBMCs. V and J are TRBV7-6 and TRBJ1-4; 9 positions agree with TRBD1. The origin of this receptor is a young woman in good health and CMV-seropositive. DNA of the CDR3: TGTGCCAGCAGCTTGGGACAGGGACGTGAAAAACTGTTTTTT. Amino acids: CASSLGQGREKLFF.